A selection of T cell receptor beta chains follows, all from one sample in a study of somatic mutations in cytotoxic T cells in rheumatoid arthritis. Assay used: immunoSEQ multiplex PCR; TCRdb lists only in-frame clones, some missing. Of some 30,000 clones listed, around nine tenths are singletons. Sequencing used CD8+ T cells sorted from blood. The receptor set was obtained from an adult with rheumatoid arthritis. CDR3s include the opening cysteine and the closing phenylalanine or tryptophan. D genes are given only for firm matches. A clone size is listed for some rows: how often the clone was seen (once, few, many), or a class if it is expanded.

D gene,clone size,V gene,J gene,CDR3 protein,CDR3 DNA
-,-,TRBV5-5,TRBJ2-7,CASSSIPAMSSYEQYF,TGTGCCAGCAGCTCGATCCCGGCCATGAGCTCCTACGAGCAGTACTTC
-,-,TRBV5-6,TRBJ2-2,CASSLGQAGELFF,TGTGCCAGCAGCCTTGGGCAGGCCGGGGAGCTGTTTTTT
TRBD1,-,TRBV5-4,TRBJ2-3,CASRRQGSSTDTQYF,TGTGCCAGCCGTCGACAGGGCTCTAGCACAGATACGCAGTATTTT
-,-,TRBV6-6,TRBJ2-7,CASSSTDYEQYF,TGTGCCAGCAGTTCGACAGACTACGAGCAGTACTTC
-,-,TRBV7-9,TRBJ1-4,CASSPGSGKLFF,TGTGCCAGCAGCCCTGGGTCGGGAAAACTGTTTTTT
TRBD1,-,TRBV4-1,TRBJ2-7,CASSVTGGDWSEQYF,TGCGCCAGCAGTGTAACAGGGGGCGACTGGTCCGAGCAGTACTTC
TRBD1,-,TRBV6-1,TRBJ1-5,CASSVSNRDRGYNQPQHF,TGTGCCAGCAGTGTTAGCAACCGGGACAGGGGATACAATCAGCCCCAGCATTTT
TRBD1,-,TRBV6-6,TRBJ1-1,CASSSPGGNLNTEAFF,TGTGCCAGCAGTTCGCCAGGGGGCAACTTGAACACTGAAGCTTTCTTT
TRBD2,-,TRBV5-4,TRBJ2-2,CASSRTSGRGGELFF,TGTGCCAGCAGCAGGACTAGCGGGAGGGGCGGGGAGCTGTTTTTT
-,-,TRBV2,TRBJ2-5,CASSLNREETQYF,TGTGCCAGCAGTCTGAACAGGGAAGAGACCCAGTACTTC
-,few,TRBV6-5,TRBJ2-3,CASSYTTSSTDTQYF,TGTGCCAGCAGTTACACCACCTCTAGCACAGATACGCAGTATTTT
TRBD1,-,TRBV7-9,TRBJ2-2,CASSLGQGGTGELFF,TGTGCCAGCAGCTTAGGACAGGGCGGCACCGGGGAGCTGTTTTTT
TRBD2,-,TRBV4-2,TRBJ2-1,CASSQELGLAASSSYNEQFF,TGTGCCAGCAGCCAAGAGTTAGGACTAGCGGCCTCGAGCTCCTACAATGAGCAGTTCTTC
TRBD2,once,TRBV9,TRBJ2-2,CASTGEASGTNPNTGELFF,TGTGCCAGCACCGGAGAGGCTAGCGGGACAAACCCGAACACCGGGGAGCTGTTTTTT
-,few,TRBV6-4,TRBJ1-2,CASSDSPGNYGYTF,TGTGCCAGCAGTGACTCTCCGGGGAACTATGGCTACACCTTC
-,once,TRBV5-1,TRBJ2-5,CASSLEMGETQYF,TGCGCCAGCAGCTTGGAAATGGGGGAGACCCAGTACTTC
-,-,TRBV7-9,TRBJ2-7,CASSYPPGSSYEQYF,TGTGCCAGCAGCTATCCCCCGGGTTCTTCCTACGAGCAGTACTTC
-,-,TRBV5-5,TRBJ2-6,CASTEQGGANVLTF,TGTGCCAGCACCGAGCAGGGCGGGGCCAACGTCCTGACTTTC
TRBD2,-,TRBV5-1,TRBJ2-7,CASNLNPAGYYEQYF,TGCGCCAGCAACCTCAATCCAGCGGGGTACTACGAGCAGTACTTC
-,-,TRBV7-9,TRBJ1-2,CASSPDIAAYGYTF,TGTGCCAGCAGCCCCGACATCGCGGCCTATGGCTACACCTTC
TRBD2,-,TRBV7-3,TRBJ2-5,CASSLGTSGETQYF,TGTGCCAGCAGCTTAGGAACTAGCGGAGAGACCCAGTACTTC
-,-,TRBV29-1,TRBJ1-1,CSGGENTEAFF,TGCAGCGGGGGGGAGAACACTGAAGCTTTCTTT